This T cell receptor (beta chain) was captured in a study of blood T cell repertoires in COVID-19. Study context: COVID-19 samples, acute and convalescent, were from the United States, Italy and Spain. PBMCs, B-cell-depleted T cells, or T cells provided the cDNA or gDNA that made up the material.

V shed 4 bases and J 1 base; nucleotides not matched to a gene: 12. The CDR3 consists of 17 residues. CDR1 and CDR2 from the germline V gene are MNHEY and SMNVEV (reference sequence). Authors' processing steps: Nucleated cell number was recorded as an estimate derived from reference gene primer amplification. Sequencing used immunoSEQ multiplex PCR; TCRdb keeps in-frame clones, though not all of them. The D gene and trimming were derived from the DNA, and the V and J assignments and clone size from that table. The table includes 200,000 to 300,000 clones, more than 85% detected once. The V call is TRBV27, the J call TRBJ2-5, with 7 bases that match TRBD1. The sequence was obtained from a person between 18 and 30 years old with COVID-19, enrolled during active disease. What was sequenced was peripheral blood. The CDR3 region is CASSSEGARYAQETQYF. The CDR3 DNA follows: TGTGCCAGCAGTTCTGAGGGGGCGCGATATGCCCAAGAGACCCAGTACTTC.